The entry that follows covers one T cell receptor (beta chain) sequence. An end of the junction does not agree with germline; a read error may underlie this. These data originate in a study of regulatory T cells in long-lasting Graves disease. Indicated time point: newly diagnosed GD, antithyroid drugs for less than 3 months. Scientists built the TCR library using RNA that was extracted from PBMCs. Sequencing libraries for TCR beta were prepared with iRepertoire HTBI primers and Arm-PCR of CDR3 regions. TCRdb used MiXCR to reprocess the multiplex PCR reads, holding one entry per CDR3 protein. The repertoire includes roughly 380,000 distinct CDR3 sequences, 15% to 17% of them detected once, and about a fifth sits in the top ten. Per germline, CDR1 MNHEY and CDR2 SVGAGI. There are 20 residues in the CDR3.

The sequence derives from a female donor with Graves disease. The chain joins TRBV6-5 to TRBJ2-2; 7 positions match TRBD1. The starting material was peripheral blood mononuclear cells (PBMCs), obtained at new diagnosis, from a patient treated with antithyroid drugs. CDR3 in DNA: TGTGCCAGCAGTTACGGACCCCCCGGACAGGAGACCCAGAACACCTGGGAGCTGTTTTTT. It translates to CASSYGPPGQETQNTWELFF.